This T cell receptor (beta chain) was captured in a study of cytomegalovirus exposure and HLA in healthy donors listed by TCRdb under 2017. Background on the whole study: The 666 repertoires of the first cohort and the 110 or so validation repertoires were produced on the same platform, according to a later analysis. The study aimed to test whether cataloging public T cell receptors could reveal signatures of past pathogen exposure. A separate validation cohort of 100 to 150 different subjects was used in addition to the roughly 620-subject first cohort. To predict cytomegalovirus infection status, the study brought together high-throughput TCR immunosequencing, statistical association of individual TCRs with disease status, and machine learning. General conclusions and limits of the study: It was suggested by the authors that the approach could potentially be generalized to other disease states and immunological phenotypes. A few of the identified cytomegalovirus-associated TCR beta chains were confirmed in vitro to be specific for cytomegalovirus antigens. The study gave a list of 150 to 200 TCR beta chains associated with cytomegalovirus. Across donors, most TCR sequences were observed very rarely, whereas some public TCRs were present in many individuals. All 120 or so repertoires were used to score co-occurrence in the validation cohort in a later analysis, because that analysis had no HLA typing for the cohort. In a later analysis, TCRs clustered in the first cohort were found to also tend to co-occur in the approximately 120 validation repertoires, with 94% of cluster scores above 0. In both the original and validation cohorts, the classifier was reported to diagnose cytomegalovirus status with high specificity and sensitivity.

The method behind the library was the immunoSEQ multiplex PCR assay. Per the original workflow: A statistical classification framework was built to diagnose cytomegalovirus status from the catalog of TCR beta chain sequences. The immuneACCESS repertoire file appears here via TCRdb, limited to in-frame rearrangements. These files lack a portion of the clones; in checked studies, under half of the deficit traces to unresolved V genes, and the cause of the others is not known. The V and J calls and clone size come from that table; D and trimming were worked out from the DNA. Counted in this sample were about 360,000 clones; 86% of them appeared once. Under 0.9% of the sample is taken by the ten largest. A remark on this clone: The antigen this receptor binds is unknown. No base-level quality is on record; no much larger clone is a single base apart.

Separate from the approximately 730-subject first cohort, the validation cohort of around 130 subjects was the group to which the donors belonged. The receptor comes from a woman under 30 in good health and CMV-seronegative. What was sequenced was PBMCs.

The DNA reads as follows: TGCGCCAGCAGCCAATCTCCCGGTGCGGGTAATGACTATGGCTACACCTTC. Its protein reads: CASSQSPGAGNDYGYTF. The chain is made from TRBV4-1 and TRBJ1-2; the D gene is unclear. Based on the germline V gene, the CDR1 and CDR2 sequences are MGHRA and YSYEKL. There are 17 amino acids in the CDR3, from cysteine to phenylalanine inclusive. The retained sequence is limited to the CDR3, 51 bases, with the frame set at the first base. V is clipped by 2 bases and J by 3 bases, and the sequence between their germline boundaries is 19 bases long.